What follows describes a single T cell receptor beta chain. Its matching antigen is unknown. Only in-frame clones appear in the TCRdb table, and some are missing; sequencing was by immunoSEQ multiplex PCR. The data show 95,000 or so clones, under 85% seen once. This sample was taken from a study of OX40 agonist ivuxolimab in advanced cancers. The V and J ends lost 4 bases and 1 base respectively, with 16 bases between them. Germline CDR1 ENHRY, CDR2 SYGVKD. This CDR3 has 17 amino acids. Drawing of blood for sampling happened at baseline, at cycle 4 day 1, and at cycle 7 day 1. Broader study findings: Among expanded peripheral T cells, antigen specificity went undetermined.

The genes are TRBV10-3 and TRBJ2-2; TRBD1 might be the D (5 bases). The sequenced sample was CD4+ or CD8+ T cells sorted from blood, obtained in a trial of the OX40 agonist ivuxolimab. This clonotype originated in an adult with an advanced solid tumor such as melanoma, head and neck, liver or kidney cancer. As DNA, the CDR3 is TGTGCCATCAGTGCAAGGCGTGGCAGGGTGAACACCGGGGAGCTGTTTTTT. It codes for CAISARRGRVNTGELFF.